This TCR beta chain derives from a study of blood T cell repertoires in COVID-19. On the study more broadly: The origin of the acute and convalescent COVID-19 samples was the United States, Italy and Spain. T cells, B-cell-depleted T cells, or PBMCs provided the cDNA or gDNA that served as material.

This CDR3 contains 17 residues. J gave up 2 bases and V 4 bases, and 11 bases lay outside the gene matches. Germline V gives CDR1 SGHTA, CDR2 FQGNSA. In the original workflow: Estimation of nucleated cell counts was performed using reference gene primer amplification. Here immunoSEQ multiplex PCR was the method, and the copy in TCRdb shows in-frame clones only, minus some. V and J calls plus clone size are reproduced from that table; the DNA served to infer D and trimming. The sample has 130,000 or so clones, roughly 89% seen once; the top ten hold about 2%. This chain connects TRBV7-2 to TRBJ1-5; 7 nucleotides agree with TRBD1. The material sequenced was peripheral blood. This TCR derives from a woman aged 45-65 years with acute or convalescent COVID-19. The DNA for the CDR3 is TGTGCCAGCAGCTCAAACAGGGGATCTTACGGCAATCAGCCCCAGCATTTT. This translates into CASSSNRGSYGNQPQHF.